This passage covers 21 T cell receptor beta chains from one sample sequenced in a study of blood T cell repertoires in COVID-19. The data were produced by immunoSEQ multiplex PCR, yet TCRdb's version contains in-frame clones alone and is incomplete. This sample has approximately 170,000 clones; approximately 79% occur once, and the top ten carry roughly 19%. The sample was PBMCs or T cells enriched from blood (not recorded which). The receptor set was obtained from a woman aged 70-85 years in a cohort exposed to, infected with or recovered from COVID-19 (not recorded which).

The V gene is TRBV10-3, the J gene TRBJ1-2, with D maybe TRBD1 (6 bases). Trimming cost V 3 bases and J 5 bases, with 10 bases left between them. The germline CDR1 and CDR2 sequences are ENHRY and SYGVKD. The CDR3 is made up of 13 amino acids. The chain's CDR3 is CAISERTVYGYTF. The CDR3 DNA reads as TGTGCCATCAGTGAACGGACAGTTTATGGCTACACCTTC.

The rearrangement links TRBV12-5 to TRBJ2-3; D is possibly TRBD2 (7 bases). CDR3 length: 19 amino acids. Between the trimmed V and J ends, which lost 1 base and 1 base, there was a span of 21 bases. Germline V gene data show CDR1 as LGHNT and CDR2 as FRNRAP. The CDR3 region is CASGLGRGRLDDGTDTQYF. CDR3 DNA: TGTGCTAGTGGTTTGGGGCGGGGGCGGTTAGATGACGGCACAGATACGCAGTATTTT.

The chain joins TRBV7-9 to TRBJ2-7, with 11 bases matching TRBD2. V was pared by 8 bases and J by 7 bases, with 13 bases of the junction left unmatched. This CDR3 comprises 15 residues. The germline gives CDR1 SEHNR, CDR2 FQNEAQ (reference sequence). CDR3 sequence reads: CASETATSGTGEQYF. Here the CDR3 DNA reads TGTGCCAGCGAAACCGCGACTAGCGGGACGGGAGAGCAGTACTTC.

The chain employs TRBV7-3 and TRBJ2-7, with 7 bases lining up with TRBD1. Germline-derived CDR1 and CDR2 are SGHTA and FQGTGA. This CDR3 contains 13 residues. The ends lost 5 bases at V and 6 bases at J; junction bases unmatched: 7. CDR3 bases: TGTGCCAGCAGCATGTCGACAGGGACCGAGCAGTACTTC. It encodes CASSMSTGTEQYF.

The CDR3 protein is CASSIRQYQRYEKLFF. The CDR3 DNA follows: TGTGCCAGTAGTATCCGACAGTACCAACGTTATGAAAAACTGTTTTTT. This sequence joins TRBV19 and TRBJ1-4; a weak D match, TRBD1 (5 bases). The CDR3 loop spans 16 amino acids. Trimming shortened V by 3 bases and J by 6 bases, and 17 bases separated the two germline ends. The germline V gene has CDR1 LNHDA and CDR2 SQIVND (reference sequence). The full variable domain, rest sourced from reference TRBV19 and TRBJ1-4, is DGGITQSPKYLFRKEGQNVTLSCEQNLNHDAMYWYRQDPGQGLRLIYYSQIVNDFQKGDIAEGYSVSREKKESFPLTVTSAQKNPTAFYLCASSIRQYQRYEKLFFGSGTQLSVL.

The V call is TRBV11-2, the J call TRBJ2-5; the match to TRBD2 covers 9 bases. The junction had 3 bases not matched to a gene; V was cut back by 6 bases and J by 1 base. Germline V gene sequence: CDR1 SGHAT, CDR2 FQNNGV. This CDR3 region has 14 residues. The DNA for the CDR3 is TGTGCCAGCAGGCGGGGGGGAAGCCAAGAGACCCAGTACTTC. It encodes CASRRGGSQETQYF.

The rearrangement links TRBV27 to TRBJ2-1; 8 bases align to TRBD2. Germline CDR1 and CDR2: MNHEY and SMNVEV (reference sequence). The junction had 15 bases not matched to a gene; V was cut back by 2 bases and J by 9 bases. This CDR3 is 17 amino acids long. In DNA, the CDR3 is TGTGCCAGCAGTTTAACGATTTCAACTAGCGGTCTGGGTGAGCAGTTCTTC. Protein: CASSLTISTSGLGEQFF.

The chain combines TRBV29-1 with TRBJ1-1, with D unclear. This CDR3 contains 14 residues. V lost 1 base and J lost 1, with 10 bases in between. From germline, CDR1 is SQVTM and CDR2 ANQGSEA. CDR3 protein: CSVEVSAGNTEAFF. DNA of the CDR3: TGCAGCGTTGAAGTTTCTGCAGGGAACACTGAAGCTTTCTTT.

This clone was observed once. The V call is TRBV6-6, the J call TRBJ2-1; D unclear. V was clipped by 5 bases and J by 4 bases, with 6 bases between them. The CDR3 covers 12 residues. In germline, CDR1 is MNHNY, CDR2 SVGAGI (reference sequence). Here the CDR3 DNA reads TGTGCCAGCAGTCCCGTTTACAATGAGCAGTTCTTC. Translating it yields CASSPVYNEQFF.

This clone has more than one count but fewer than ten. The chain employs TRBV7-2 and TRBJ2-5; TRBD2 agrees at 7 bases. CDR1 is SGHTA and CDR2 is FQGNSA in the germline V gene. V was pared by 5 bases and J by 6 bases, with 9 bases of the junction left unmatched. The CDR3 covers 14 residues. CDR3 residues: CASSPSGAEKTQYF. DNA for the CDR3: TGTGCCAGCAGCCCGAGCGGGGCGGAAAAGACCCAGTACTTC.

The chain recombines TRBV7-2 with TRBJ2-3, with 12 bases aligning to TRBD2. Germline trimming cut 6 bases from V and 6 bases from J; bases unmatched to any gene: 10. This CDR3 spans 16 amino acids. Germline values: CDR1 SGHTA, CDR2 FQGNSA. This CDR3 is CASSPDRLAGVDTQYF. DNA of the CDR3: TGTGCCAGCAGTCCAGACCGACTAGCGGGAGTGGATACGCAGTATTTT.

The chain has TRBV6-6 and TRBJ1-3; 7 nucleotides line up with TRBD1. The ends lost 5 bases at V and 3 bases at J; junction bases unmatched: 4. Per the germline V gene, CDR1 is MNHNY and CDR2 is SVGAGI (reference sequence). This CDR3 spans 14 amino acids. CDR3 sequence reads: CASSPRGLGNTIYF. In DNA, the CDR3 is TGTGCCAGCAGTCCGAGGGGGCTTGGAAACACCATATATTTT.

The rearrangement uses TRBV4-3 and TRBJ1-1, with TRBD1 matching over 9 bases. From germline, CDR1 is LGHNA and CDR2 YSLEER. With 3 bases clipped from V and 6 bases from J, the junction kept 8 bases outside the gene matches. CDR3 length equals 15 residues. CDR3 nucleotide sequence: TGCGCCAGCAGCCACTGGGACAGGGAGGGCGCTGAAGCTTTCTTT. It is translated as CASSHWDREGAEAFF.

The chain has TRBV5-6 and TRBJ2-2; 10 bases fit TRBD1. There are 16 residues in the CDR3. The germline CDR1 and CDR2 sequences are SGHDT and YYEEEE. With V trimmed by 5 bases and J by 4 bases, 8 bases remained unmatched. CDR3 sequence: CASRYTGQGLTGELFF. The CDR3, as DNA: TGTGCCAGCAGATACACGGGACAGGGGCTCACCGGGGAGCTGTTTTTT.

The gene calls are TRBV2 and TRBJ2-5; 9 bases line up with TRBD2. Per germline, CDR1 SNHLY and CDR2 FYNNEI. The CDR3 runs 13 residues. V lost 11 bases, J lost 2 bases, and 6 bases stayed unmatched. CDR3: CARATSGQETQYF. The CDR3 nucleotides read TGTGCCCGAGCGACTAGCGGTCAAGAGACCCAGTACTTC.

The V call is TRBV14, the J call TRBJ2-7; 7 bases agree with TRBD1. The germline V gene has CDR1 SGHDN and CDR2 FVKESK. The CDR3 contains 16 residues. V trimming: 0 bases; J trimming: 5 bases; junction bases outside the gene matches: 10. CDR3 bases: TGTGCCAGCAGCCAAGACGAAGGGACAGCTATTAACGAGCAGTACTTC. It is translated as CASSQDEGTAINEQYF.

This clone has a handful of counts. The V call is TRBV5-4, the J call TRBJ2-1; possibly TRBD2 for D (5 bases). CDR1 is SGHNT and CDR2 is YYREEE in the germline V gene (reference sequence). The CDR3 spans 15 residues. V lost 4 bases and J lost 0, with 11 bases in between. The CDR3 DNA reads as TGTGCCAGCAGCCCGACTACCAGCTCCTACAATGAGCAGTTCTTC. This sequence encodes CASSPTTSSYNEQFF.

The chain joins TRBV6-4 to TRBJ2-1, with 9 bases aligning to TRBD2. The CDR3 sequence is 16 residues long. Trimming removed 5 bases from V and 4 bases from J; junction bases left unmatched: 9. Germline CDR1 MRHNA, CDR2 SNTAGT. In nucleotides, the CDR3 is TGTGCCAGCAGTCCGCCTGAGGGACTAGCATACAATGAGCAGTTCTTC. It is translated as CASSPPEGLAYNEQFF.

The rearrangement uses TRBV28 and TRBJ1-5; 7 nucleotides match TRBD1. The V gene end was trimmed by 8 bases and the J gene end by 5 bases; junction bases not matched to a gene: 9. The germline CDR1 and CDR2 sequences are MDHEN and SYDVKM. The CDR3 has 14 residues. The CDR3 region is CASRRTGPHQPQHF. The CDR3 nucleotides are TGTGCCAGCCGTAGGACAGGCCCTCATCAGCCCCAGCATTTT.

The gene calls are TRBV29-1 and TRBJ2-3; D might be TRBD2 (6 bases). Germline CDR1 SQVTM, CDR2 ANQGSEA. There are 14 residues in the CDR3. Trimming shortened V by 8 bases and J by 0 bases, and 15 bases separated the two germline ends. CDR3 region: CSIQAAGSTDTQYF. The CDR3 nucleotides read TGCAGCATTCAGGCCGCGGGGAGCACAGATACGCAGTATTTT.

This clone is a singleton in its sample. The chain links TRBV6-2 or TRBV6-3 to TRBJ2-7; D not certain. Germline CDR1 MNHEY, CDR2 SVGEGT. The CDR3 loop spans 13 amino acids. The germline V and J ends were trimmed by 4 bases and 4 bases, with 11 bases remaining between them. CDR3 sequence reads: CASSSPKRYEQYF. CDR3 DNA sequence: TGTGCCAGCAGTTCCCCTAAGAGGTACGAGCAGTACTTC.